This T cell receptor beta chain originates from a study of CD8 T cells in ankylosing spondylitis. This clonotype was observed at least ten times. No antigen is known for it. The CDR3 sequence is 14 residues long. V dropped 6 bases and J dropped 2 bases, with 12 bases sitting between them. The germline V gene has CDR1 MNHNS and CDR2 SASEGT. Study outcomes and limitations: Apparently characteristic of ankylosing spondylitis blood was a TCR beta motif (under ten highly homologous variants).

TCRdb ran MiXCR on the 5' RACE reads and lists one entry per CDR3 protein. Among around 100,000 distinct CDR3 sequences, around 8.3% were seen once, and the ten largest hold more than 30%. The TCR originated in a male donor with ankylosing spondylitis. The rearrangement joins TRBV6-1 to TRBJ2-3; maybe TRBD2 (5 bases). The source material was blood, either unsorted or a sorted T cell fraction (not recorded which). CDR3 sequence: CASSFGLTTDTQYF. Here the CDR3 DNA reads TGTGCCAGCAGCTTCGGACTTACCACAGATACGCAGTATTTT.